The 8 T cell receptor beta chains reported below all come from one sample, sequenced in a study of vaccination and CD4 T cells after COVID-19. These receptors are not linked to any known antigen. With the Oncomine TCR Beta short-read assay, DNA from cultured CD4+ T cells was sequenced. TCRdb independently ran MiXCR on the PCR reads; one entry per CDR3 protein. The sample comprises 8,500 to 13,000 distinct CDR3 sequences, more than 20% of which are singletons, and roughly an eighth rests with the top ten. Treatment in this sample: approximately 11-day PBMC culture with coronavirus spike peptide pools or control peptides (ViraFEST assay). Source: CD4+ T cells from blood, cultured in vitro, taken after SARS-CoV-2 vaccination. These receptors were obtained from a human donor who had recovered from COVID-19.

The genes are TRBV5-6 and TRBJ2-7; perhaps TRBD2 as D (6 bases). The CDR3 extends over 14 amino acids. V shed 2 bases and J shed 2 bases, with 11 bases lying between them. Germline CDR1 SGHDT, CDR2 YYEEEE. CDR3 nucleotide sequence: TGTGCCAGCAGCTTACGCGGGGCCCCCTACGAGCAGTACTTC. Protein sequence: CASSLRGAPYEQYF.

The chain is built from TRBV18 and TRBJ2-7; D may be TRBD2 (6 bases). V was clipped by 6 bases and J by 7 bases, with 25 bases between them. CDR1 is KGHSH and CDR2 is LQKENI in the germline V gene. The CDR3 runs to 16 residues. CDR3 residues: CASSQSPGTAFREQYF. The CDR3 DNA is TGTGCCAGCTCCCAATCGCCCGGGACTGCTTTTCGGGAGCAGTACTTC.

The chain has TRBV29-1 and TRBJ2-5; 10 bases align to TRBD1. CDR3 size: 12 residues. Unmatched junction bases numbered 3, after V lost 7 bases and J lost 4 bases. Per the germline V gene, CDR1 is SQVTM and CDR2 is ANQGSEA. The CDR3 spells CSGTGGRETQYF. CDR3 DNA sequence: TGCAGCGGGACAGGGGGTCGAGAGACCCAGTACTTC.

This clonotype has more than one count but fewer than ten. The rearrangement joins TRBV28 to TRBJ2-7; D may be TRBD1 or TRBD2 (6 bases each). The CDR3 loop spans 16 amino acids. V was shortened by 5 bases and J by 3 bases, with 20 bases between the two germline ends. Germline lookup yields CDR1 MDHEN and CDR2 SYDVKM. CDR3 DNA: TGTGCCAGCAGTCACCCGAGGGGGACTCTAATCTACGAGCAGTACTTC. This codes for CASSHPRGTLIYEQYF.

This clonotype has only a few counts. V and J are TRBV28 and TRBJ1-2; TRBD1 is a possible D gene (5 bases). Trimming took off 4 bases at V and 4 bases at J, with 13 bases between the two ends. The CDR3 contains 14 residues. The germline gives CDR1 MDHEN, CDR2 SYDVKM. The CDR3 loop is CASSSGPPAYGYTF. The DNA of the CDR3 is TGTGCCAGCAGTTCAGGGCCTCCGGCCTATGGCTACACCTTC.

With respect to this clonotype: One end of the junction varies from germline; a read error may be responsible. The chain joins TRBV7-2 to TRBJ2-2; possibly TRBD1 for D (6 bases). Looked up from germline, CDR1 is SGHTA and CDR2 is FQGNSA. The length of the CDR3 is 16 residues. The CDR3: CAGSSQWGLNTGELFF. The CDR3 nucleotides are TGTGCCGGCAGCTCCCAATGGGGGCTTAACACTGGGGAGCTGTTTTTT.

Points on this clonotype: The conserved closing phenylalanine or tryptophan is absent in this CDR3, likely reflecting a read error. The V gene is TRBV9, the J gene TRBJ2-1; D uncertain. Between the trimmed V and J ends, which lost 4 bases and 0 bases, there was a span of 11 bases. Germline CDR1 and CDR2: SGDLS and YYNGEE. The CDR3 has 15 amino acids. The CDR3 DNA follows: TGTGCCAGCAGCCGAGCGAGCAGCTCCTACAATGAGCAGTTCTCC. Translating it yields CASSRASSSYNEQFS.

This chain links TRBV6-4 with TRBJ1-2, with 12 nucleotides matching TRBD1. V gave up 0 bases and J gave up 14 bases; unmatched junction bases: 16. Per the germline V gene, CDR1 is MRHNA and CDR2 is SNTAGT. The CDR3 has 17 residues. For the CDR3, the DNA is TGTGCCAGCAGTGACTCGAAAGGCCTCCGGGACAGGGGGCGCAGGACCTTC. It yields the protein CASSDSKGLRDRGRRTF.